This T cell receptor (beta chain) is from a study of cytomegalovirus exposure and HLA in healthy donors. This clone was observed a handful of times. Its matching antigen is unknown. Germline CDR1 reads SGHDT; CDR2 reads YYEEEE. Trimming cost V 0 bases and J 3 bases; bases outside gene matches: 5. The CDR3 is 15 residues long. It was with 60 Vbeta and 13 Jbeta primers that the PCR ran. Clones were read by immunoSEQ multiplex PCR, and TCRdb kept only the in-frame ones, dropping some. This repertoire shows tens of thousands of clones, roughly 60% found once; its top ten account for around 5.6%. Study-wide points: It emerged from a later analysis that several of the most significant clusters appeared to be linked to common viral pathogens.

The sequence was obtained from a boy aged 10-17 years in good health and CMV-seropositive. Sequencing was performed on PBMCs. V usage is TRBV5-6 and J usage is TRBJ2-7, with 8 bases fitting TRBD1. CDR3 DNA sequence: TGTGCCAGCAGCTTGGCTCCCGGGACAGGCTACGAGCAGTACTTC. This sequence encodes CASSLAPGTGYEQYF.